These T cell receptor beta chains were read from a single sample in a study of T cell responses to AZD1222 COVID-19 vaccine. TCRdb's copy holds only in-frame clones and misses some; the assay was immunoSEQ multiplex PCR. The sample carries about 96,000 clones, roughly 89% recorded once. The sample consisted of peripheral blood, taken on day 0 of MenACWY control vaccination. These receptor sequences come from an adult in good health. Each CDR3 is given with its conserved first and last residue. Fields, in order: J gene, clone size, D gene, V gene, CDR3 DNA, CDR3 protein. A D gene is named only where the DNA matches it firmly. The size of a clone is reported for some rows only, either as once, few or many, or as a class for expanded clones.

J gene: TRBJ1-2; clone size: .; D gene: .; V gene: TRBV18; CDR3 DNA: TGTGCCAGCTCACCTGAGGCCGGAGCTAACTATGGCTACACCTTC; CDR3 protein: CASSPEAGANYGYTF
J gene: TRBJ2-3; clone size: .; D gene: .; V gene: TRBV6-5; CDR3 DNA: TGTGCCAGCAGACCCGGAGAGGGCACAGATACGCAGTATTTT; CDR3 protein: CASRPGEGTDTQYF
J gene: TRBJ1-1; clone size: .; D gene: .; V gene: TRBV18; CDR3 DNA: TGTGCCAGCTCACTTGTCTCAGGGGACACTGAAGCTTTCTTT; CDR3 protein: CASSLVSGDTEAFF
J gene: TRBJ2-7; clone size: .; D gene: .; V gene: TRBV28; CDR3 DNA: TGTGCCAGCAGGGCCCAGGGTAATCCCTACGAGCAGTACTTC; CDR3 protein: CASRAQGNPYEQYF
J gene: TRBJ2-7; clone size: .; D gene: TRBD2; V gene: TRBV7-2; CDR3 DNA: TGTGCCAGCAGCATTGTATCGGCGGGGGACGAGCAGTACTTC; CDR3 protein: CASSIVSAGDEQYF
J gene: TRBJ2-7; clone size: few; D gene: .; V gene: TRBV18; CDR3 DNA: TGTGCCAGCTCACCAACGCCTCAGGGTTCCGAGCAGTACTTC; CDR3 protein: CASSPTPQGSEQYF
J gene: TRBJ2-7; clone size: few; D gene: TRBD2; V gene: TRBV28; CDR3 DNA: TGTGCCAGCAGTTTATATGGGAGGGTAAACTACGAGCAGTACTTC; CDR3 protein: CASSLYGRVNYEQYF
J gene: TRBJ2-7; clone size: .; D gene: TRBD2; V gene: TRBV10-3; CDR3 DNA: TGTGCCACTCTGACTAGCGGGGGAGTCTACGAGCAGTACTTC; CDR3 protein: CATLTSGGVYEQYF
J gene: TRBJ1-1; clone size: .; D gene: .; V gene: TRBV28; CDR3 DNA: TGTGCCAGCACGGACGCCCAGGGGTACACTGAAGCTTTCTTT; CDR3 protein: CASTDAQGYTEAFF
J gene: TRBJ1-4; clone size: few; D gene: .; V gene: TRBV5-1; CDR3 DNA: TGCGCCAGCAGCACCGACGGGATAGTAGGTGAAAAACTGTTTTTT; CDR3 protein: CASSTDGIVGEKLFF
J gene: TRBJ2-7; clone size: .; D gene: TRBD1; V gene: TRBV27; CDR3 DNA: TGTGCCAGCAGTTTATCTGGGACAGCCTACGAGCAGTACTTC; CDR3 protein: CASSLSGTAYEQYF
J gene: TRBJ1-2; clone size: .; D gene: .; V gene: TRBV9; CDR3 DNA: TGTGCCAGCAGCGCCAATGGGTATGGCTACACCTTC; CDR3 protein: CASSANGYGYTF
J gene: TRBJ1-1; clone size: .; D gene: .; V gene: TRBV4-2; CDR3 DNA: TGTGCCAGCAGCCAAGGTGCAGGACTCGCGAACACTGAAGCTTTCTTT; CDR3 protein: CASSQGAGLANTEAFF
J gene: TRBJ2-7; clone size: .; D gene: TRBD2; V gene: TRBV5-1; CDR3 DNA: TGCGCCAGCAGCGCCCTACTAGCGGGAACGGTCGACGAGCAGTACTTC; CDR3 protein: CASSALLAGTVDEQYF
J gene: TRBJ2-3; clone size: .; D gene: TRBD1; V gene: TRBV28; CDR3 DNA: TGTGCCAGCAGCCCCCCCCGACAGGGGGCGGCGGATACGCAGTATTTT; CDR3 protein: CASSPPRQGAADTQYF
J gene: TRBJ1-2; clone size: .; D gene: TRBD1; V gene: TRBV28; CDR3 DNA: TGTGCCAGCAGTTTATCGGACAGGGGGGGCTATGGCTACACCTTC; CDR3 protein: CASSLSDRGGYGYTF
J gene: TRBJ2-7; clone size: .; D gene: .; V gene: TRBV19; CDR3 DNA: TGTGCCAGTAGTGCGGGACAGATTACCTACGAGCAGTACTTC; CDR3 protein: CASSAGQITYEQYF
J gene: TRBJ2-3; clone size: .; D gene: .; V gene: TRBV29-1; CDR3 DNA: TGCAGCGTTGCCCCTAGCACAGATACGCAGTATTTT; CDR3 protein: CSVAPSTDTQYF
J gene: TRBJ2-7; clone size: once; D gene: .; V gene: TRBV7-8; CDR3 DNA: TGTGCCAGCAGCCCCCCCTCGTCAGGGGCGAACTTC; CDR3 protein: CASSPPSSGANF
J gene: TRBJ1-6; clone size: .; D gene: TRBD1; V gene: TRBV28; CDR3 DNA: TGTGCCAGCAGAACCGGGACAGGCGACCTACCCCTCCACTTT; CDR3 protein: CASRTGTGDLPLHF
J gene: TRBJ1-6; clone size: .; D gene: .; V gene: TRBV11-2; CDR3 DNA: TGTGCCAGCAGCCCCGTAGGGGTAGGCAATTCACCCCTCCACTTT; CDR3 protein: CASSPVGVGNSPLHF
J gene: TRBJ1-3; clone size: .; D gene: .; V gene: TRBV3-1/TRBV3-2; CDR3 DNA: TGTGCCAGCAGCCTCCAGGGTGGGTCTGGAAACACCATATATTTT; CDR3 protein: CASSLQGGSGNTIYF
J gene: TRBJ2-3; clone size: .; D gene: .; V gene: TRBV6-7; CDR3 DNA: TGTGCCAGCAGTCCACCCCCCGGTCTCCCGGGGGGCACAGATACGCAGTATTTT; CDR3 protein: CASSPPPGLPGGTDTQYF